This T cell receptor beta chain was sequenced in a study of CD4 T cell repertoires in COVID-19. The study's findings and limits: In SARS-CoV and/or HKU1 spike cultures, between roughly 6 and 27% of SARS-CoV-2 clonotypes reappeared. Several top expanded SARS-CoV-2-reactive clonotypes were shared by two or three memory subsets.

Clones were read by immunoSEQ multiplex PCR, and TCRdb kept only the in-frame ones, dropping some. The profile shows 6,500 to 8,500 clones, around 80% of them singletons. Unmatched junction bases numbered 8, after V lost 7 bases and J lost 1 base. Germline assignment: CDR1 SGHAT and CDR2 FQNNGV. The CDR3 covers 15 residues. The memory T cells were sequenced right after ex vivo isolation, without culture. In the case of this clone: Antigen specificity is unknown.

The chain links TRBV11-2 to TRBJ2-5; 8 nucleotides align to TRBD2. The sequences come from effector memory CD4+ T cells from blood, collected before the COVID-19 pandemic. The sequence was collected from a human donor who had COVID-19. The CDR3 nucleotides are TGTGCCAGCACCAACCGGGCGGGAGGCCAAGAGACCCAGTACTTC. This gives the protein CASTNRAGGQETQYF.